The 19 T cell receptor beta chains below all came from one sample that was sequenced in a study of cytomegalovirus exposure and HLA in healthy donors. The primer mix had 60 Vbeta and 13 Jbeta primers. Data came from immunoSEQ multiplex PCR; TCRdb stores just in-frame clones and leaves some out. The repertoire holds around 130,000 clones, with approximately 84% as singletons. The sample comprised PBMCs. Receptor source: a boy aged 2 to 9 in good health and CMV-seronegative.

In DNA, the CDR3 is TGTGCCAGTAAAAAAACAACGGGGATCGGAGGCTATGGCTACACCTTC. It is translated as CASKKTTGIGGYGYTF. The rearrangement uses TRBV19 and TRBJ1-2; D not certain. Germline V lookup: CDR1 LNHDA, CDR2 SQIVND (reference sequence). The CDR3 consists of 16 residues. Trimming cost V 7 bases and J 4 bases, with 22 bases left between them. The full variable domain, its missing parts supplied by reference TRBV19 and TRBJ1-2, is DGGITQSPKYLFRKEGQNVTLSCEQNLNHDAMYWYRQDPGQGLRLIYYSQIVNDFQKGDIAEGYSVSREKKESFPLTVTSAQKNPTAFYLCASKKTTGIGGYGYTFGSGTRLTVV.

This chain connects TRBV11-2 to TRBJ2-6, with TRBD1 matching over 9 bases. This CDR3 has 17 residues. Trimming cost V 4 bases and J 2 bases; bases outside gene matches: 6. The germline V gene encodes CDR1 SGHAT and CDR2 FQNNGV. The CDR3 bases are TGTGCCAGCAGCTCCTCGGACAGGGGCGCTGGGGCCAACGTCCTGACTTTC. It translates to CASSSSDRGAGANVLTF.

This clone has more than one count but fewer than ten. The rearrangement uses TRBV6-5 and TRBJ1-5; D is uncertain. CDR1 MNHEY and CDR2 SVGAGI come from the germline V gene. The length of the CDR3 is 13 residues. The germline V and J ends were trimmed by 4 bases and 3 bases, with 7 bases remaining between them. The CDR3 DNA is TGTGCCAGCAGTTCACAGATCAATCAGCCCCAGCATTTT. It codes for CASSSQINQPQHF.

The chain links TRBV25-1 to TRBJ1-2, with 9 nucleotides matching TRBD1. Germline CDR1 reads MGHDK; CDR2 reads SYGVNS. This CDR3 contains 14 residues. With 5 bases clipped from V and 7 bases from J, the junction kept 8 bases outside the gene matches. CDR3 nucleotides: TGTGCCAGCAGTAACAGGGGGCGCATTAGTGGCTACACCTTC. Its translation is CASSNRGRISGYTF.

J is TRBJ2-3 and V is TRBV6-5, with TRBD1 matching 8 bases. The V segment lost 7 bases and the J segment 4 bases; nucleotides outside the gene matches: 7. The CDR3 has 14 amino acids. The V gene's germline CDR1 is MNHEY and CDR2 SVGAGI. The CDR3, as DNA: TGTGCCAGCATCGGGACAGGATCGTCAGATACGCAGTATTTT. Its protein product is CASIGTGSSDTQYF.

The CDR3 DNA reads TGTGCCAGCAGCCCCCGGACTAGCGGGGACAATGAGCAGTTCTTC. Translating it yields CASSPRTSGDNEQFF. V usage is TRBV7-9 and J usage is TRBJ2-1; 12 positions match TRBD2. The germline CDR1 and CDR2 sequences are SEHNR and FQNEAQ (reference sequence). The V gene end was trimmed by 5 bases and the J gene end by 5 bases; junction bases not matched to a gene: 4. The CDR3 spans 15 residues. The variable domain in full, with the rest retrieved from reference TRBV7-9 and TRBJ2-1, is DTGVSQNPRHKITKRGQNVTFRCDPISEHNRLYWYRQTLGQGPEFLTYFQNEAQLEKSRLLSDRFSAERPKGSFSTLEIQRTEQGDSAMYLCASSPRTSGDNEQFFGPGTRLTVL.

CDR3 DNA sequence: TGTGCCAGCAGCCTCCCCCACCGGGAAGACACTGAAGCTTTCTTT. Translating it yields CASSLPHREDTEAFF. The rearrangement uses TRBV11-2 and TRBJ1-1, with D unclear. This CDR3 region has 15 residues. V lost 5 bases and J lost 3, with 16 bases in between. CDR1 SGHAT and CDR2 FQNNGV come from the germline V gene.

The rearrangement joins TRBV19 to TRBJ2-1, with TRBD2 identical over 7 bases. The CDR3 consists of 15 residues. Germline lookup yields CDR1 LNHDA and CDR2 SQIVND (reference sequence). V lost 4 bases to trimming and J lost 2 bases; unmatched junction nucleotides: 5. The CDR3 reads CASSTRGITYNEQFF. In DNA, the CDR3 is TGTGCCAGTAGTACGCGGGGGATTACCTACAATGAGCAGTTCTTC.

A single count supports this clone. This chain uses TRBV12-1 with TRBJ1-1; the table gives TRBD1 as D, unverified against the DNA. TRBV12-1 is recorded as a pseudogene. This CDR3 is built from 15 residues. The CDR3 loop is CASSFDRGENTEAFF. For the CDR3, the DNA is TGTGCCAGCAGCTTTGACAGGGGAGAGAACACTGAAGCTTTCTTT.

The chain links TRBV19 to TRBJ1-2; 8 nucleotides match TRBD1. V was pared by 5 bases and J by 4 bases, with 6 bases of the junction left unmatched. The CDR3 has 14 residues. Germline lookup yields CDR1 LNHDA and CDR2 SQIVND (reference sequence). The CDR3 loop is CASSSRTGIYGYTF. In DNA form, the CDR3 reads TGTGCCAGTAGTTCCCGGACAGGGATCTATGGCTACACCTTC. The full variable domain, rest sourced from reference TRBV19 and TRBJ1-2, is DGGITQSPKYLFRKEGQNVTLSCEQNLNHDAMYWYRQDPGQGLRLIYYSQIVNDFQKGDIAEGYSVSREKKESFPLTVTSAQKNPTAFYLCASSSRTGIYGYTFGSGTRLTVV.

The chain employs TRBV2 and TRBJ1-1; TRBD1 matches at 10 bases. After removal of 6 bases from V and 4 bases from J, the junction contained 2 bases not matched to a gene. The CDR3 is made up of 13 amino acids. Germline loops: CDR1 SNHLY, CDR2 FYNNEI. In nucleotides, the CDR3 is TGTGCCAGCAGCAGGACAGGGGGCACTGAAGCTTTCTTT. It translates to CASSRTGGTEAFF.

The rearrangement uses TRBV5-6 and TRBJ2-7, with a weak D call TRBD1 (5 bases). Per germline, CDR1 SGHDT and CDR2 YYEEEE. V dropped 4 bases and J dropped 0 bases, with 8 bases sitting between them. The CDR3 sequence is 13 residues long. The chain's CDR3 is CASSDRTSYEQYV. The CDR3 DNA is TGTGCCAGCAGCGACAGAACCTCCTACGAGCAGTACGTC.

The gene calls are TRBV2 and TRBJ2-1, with D tentatively TRBD1 (6 bases). V was clipped by 7 bases and J by 0 bases, with 13 bases between them. The germline V gene has CDR1 SNHLY and CDR2 FYNNEI. The length of the CDR3 is 15 residues. The CDR3 sequence is CASTDRLSSYNEQFF. CDR3 bases: TGTGCCAGCACCGACAGGCTGAGCTCCTACAATGAGCAGTTCTTC.

The CDR3 reads CATSSGTGRNQPQHF. The CDR3, as DNA: TGTGCCACCAGCAGCGGGACAGGGAGAAATCAGCCCCAGCATTTT. This chain links TRBV15 with TRBJ1-5, with 9 nucleotides matching TRBD1. The germline V gene encodes CDR1 LNHNV and CDR2 YYDKDF (reference sequence). Losses at the gene ends were 3 bases for V and 4 bases for J; bases not matched to a gene: 4. There are 15 residues in the CDR3.

V gene TRBV27 combines with J gene TRBJ1-1; 7 bases match TRBD1. Germline CDR1 MNHEY, CDR2 SMNVEV (reference sequence). The CDR3 totals 13 residues. The V and J ends lost 5 bases and 6 bases, in that order; junction bases with no gene match: 6. CDR3 sequence: CASSDTGDPEAFF. The CDR3 region has the DNA TGTGCCAGCAGTGATACAGGGGACCCTGAAGCTTTCTTT.

V is TRBV4-2 and J is TRBJ2-2; 10 nucleotides line up with TRBD1. V dropped 1 base and J dropped 6; count of bases not matched to a gene: 5. Per the germline V gene, CDR1 is LGHNA and CDR2 is YNFKEQ. The CDR3 is made up of 16 amino acids. The CDR3 sequence is CASSQADRGRAGELFF. The DNA for the CDR3 is TGTGCCAGCAGCCAAGCTGACAGGGGGCGCGCCGGGGAGCTGTTTTTT.

The J gene is TRBJ2-3, the V gene TRBV5-8, with 7 positions matching TRBD2. Trimming at V came to 4 bases and at J to 0 bases, leaving 5 bases not matched to a gene. Looked up from germline, CDR1 is SGHTS and CDR2 is YDEGEE. The CDR3 spans 15 residues. CDR3 DNA sequence: TGTGCCAGCAGCCCTGGACTAGTAAGCACAGATACGCAGTATTTT. It yields the protein CASSPGLVSTDTQYF.

The chain has TRBV9 and TRBJ2-7, with TRBD2 matching over 8 bases. Germline trimming cut 4 bases from V and 1 base from J; bases unmatched to any gene: 13. Germline-derived CDR1 and CDR2 are SGDLS and YYNGEE. The CDR3 has 17 residues. The CDR3 region is CASSPRGGGRLSYEQYF. The CDR3 DNA reads as TGTGCCAGCAGCCCACGGGGCGGGGGGCGCCTATCCTACGAGCAGTACTTC.

The table lists this clone with a few counts. CDR3 DNA sequence: TGTGCCAGCAGCCCCGGGACTGATAACTATGGCTACACCTTC. It specifies CASSPGTDNYGYTF. The chain joins TRBV6-4 to TRBJ1-2; a weak D match, TRBD1 (5 bases). Trimming stripped 6 bases from V and 1 base from J, with 12 bases between. This CDR3 spans 14 amino acids. Germline-derived CDR1 and CDR2 are MRHNA and SNTAGT.